Shown below are 15 T cell receptor beta chains from a single sample sequenced in a study of blood T cell repertoires in COVID-19. Generated by immunoSEQ multiplex PCR, the TCRdb table keeps only in-frame clones and is missing some. The sample includes under 200,000 clones, more than 75% of them seen just once. The sample was peripheral blood. These receptors all stem from a man between 65 and 85 years old with acute or convalescent COVID-19.

The chain recombines TRBV5-1 with TRBJ1-2; unclear D gene. Trimming took off 2 bases at V and 0 bases at J, with 11 bases between the two ends. CDR1 and CDR2 (germline): SGHRS, YFSETQ. The length of the CDR3 is 15 residues. DNA of the CDR3: TGCGCCAGCAGCTTCCTCCCCGGGACTAACTATGGCTACACCTTC. It codes for CASSFLPGTNYGYTF.

This clone was recorded only once. V gene TRBV4-1 combines with J gene TRBJ1-2, with D perhaps matching TRBD1 (5 bases). CDR1 is MGHRA and CDR2 is YSYEKL in the germline V gene. This CDR3 contains 16 residues. Between the trimmed V and J ends, which lost 2 bases and 0 bases, there was a span of 13 bases. The DNA for the CDR3 is TGCGCCAGCAGCCAATGGGCTGGGGCTCCTAACTATGGCTACACCTTC. Translation: CASSQWAGAPNYGYTF.

J is TRBJ2-3 and V is TRBV2; 9 bases are shared with TRBD2. The CDR3 covers 15 residues. Germline V gene sequence: CDR1 SNHLY, CDR2 FYNNEI. V lost 3 bases and J lost 4; bases outside the gene matches: 5. The CDR3 sequence is CASSDRAGGPDTQYF. The CDR3 DNA sequence: TGTGCCAGCAGTGACAGAGCGGGGGGCCCAGATACGCAGTATTTT.

The rearrangement uses TRBV5-6 and TRBJ1-5; 10 bases are a match to TRBD1. The length of the CDR3 is 16 residues. Germline loops: CDR1 SGHDT, CDR2 YYEEEE. V was pared by 2 bases and J by 7 bases, with 9 bases of the junction left unmatched. CDR3 bases: TGTGCCAGCAGCTTACAGACAGGGGGCTGGGGACAGCCCCAGCATTTT. This encodes CASSLQTGGWGQPQHF.

This clone came up once. The gene calls are TRBV5-1 and TRBJ2-1, with D tentatively TRBD2 (5 bases). This CDR3 comprises 17 residues. Trimming removed 2 bases at V and 8 bases at J, with 23 bases between. Germline V gene data show CDR1 as SGHRS and CDR2 as YFSETQ. The CDR3 spells CASSFPLRVPGYDEQFF. CDR3 DNA: TGCGCCAGCAGCTTCCCCTTGCGGGTACCAGGTTACGATGAGCAGTTCTTC.

The chain recombines TRBV28 with TRBJ2-1, with D possibly being TRBD2 (7 bases). This CDR3 contains 14 residues. Trimming took 6 bases from V and 6 from J, leaving 15 bases between them. Germline CDR1 is MDHEN and CDR2 is SYDVKM. The CDR3 loop is CASSPLGGGNEQFF. Written as DNA, the CDR3 is TGTGCCAGCAGCCCCCTAGGGGGGGGCAATGAGCAGTTCTTC.

The J gene is TRBJ2-2, the V gene TRBV7-2; 7 bases match TRBD2. Germline lookup yields CDR1 SGHTA and CDR2 FQGNSA. J lost 7 bases, V lost 6 bases, and 17 bases had no gene match. The CDR3 sequence is 17 residues long. CDR3 in DNA: TGTGCCAGCAGTAGACCCCCAGCCGGGGGGAGTTTCGGGGAGCTGTTTTTT. Protein product: CASSRPPAGGSFGELFF.

The chain carries TRBV2 and TRBJ1-2, with 8 bases matching TRBD1. CDR1 and CDR2 from the germline V gene are SNHLY and FYNNEI. With V trimmed by 5 bases and J by 4 bases, 6 bases remained unmatched. CDR3 size: 14 residues. The CDR3 region is CASSPLQGGYGYTF. The CDR3 DNA follows: TGTGCCAGCAGTCCTCTACAGGGGGGCTATGGCTACACCTTC.

V is TRBV7-3 and J is TRBJ2-3, with TRBD1 matching 7 bases. Germline V gene lookup returns CDR1 SGHTA and CDR2 FQGTGA. This CDR3 is built from 14 residues. Trimming at V came to 4 bases and at J to 4 bases, leaving 5 bases not matched to a gene. The CDR3 DNA sequence: TGTGCCAGCAGCTACAGGGGTCCCGCAGATACGCAGTATTTT. This codes for CASSYRGPADTQYF.

This rearrangement joins TRBV10-1 to TRBJ2-1; no definite D call. The CDR3 is made up of 17 amino acids. From germline, CDR1 is WNHNN and CDR2 SYGVQD (reference sequence). Between the trimmed V and J ends, which lost 3 bases and 0 bases, there was a span of 15 bases. The CDR3 reads CASSEVAGTSSYNEQFF. As DNA, the CDR3 is TGCGCCAGCAGTGAAGTAGCCGGAACGAGCTCCTACAATGAGCAGTTCTTC.

V gene TRBV28 combines with J gene TRBJ2-3; 7 positions agree with TRBD1. The CDR3 consists of 15 residues. Unmatched junction bases numbered 14, after V lost 5 bases and J lost 9 bases. Germline V gene lookup returns CDR1 MDHEN and CDR2 SYDVKM. In nucleotides, the CDR3 is TGTGCCAGCAGTGTTACAGGGGCCCCTCTTGGCACGCAGTATTTT. Amino acids: CASSVTGAPLGTQYF.

The genes are TRBV30 and TRBJ1-4, with 8 bases aligning to TRBD1. The CDR3 totals 14 residues. V trimming: 8 bases; J trimming: 4 bases; junction bases outside the gene matches: 9. Germline-derived CDR1 and CDR2 are GTSNPN and SVGIG (reference sequence). CDR3 DNA sequence: TGTGCCACGGACCGGACAGGGATTAATGAAAAACTGTTTTTT. It encodes CATDRTGINEKLFF.

The chain employs TRBV6-6 and TRBJ1-1, with a possible D match to TRBD1 (5 bases). This CDR3 is built from 13 residues. V was clipped by 5 bases and J by 3 bases, with 10 bases between them. Germline assignment: CDR1 MNHNY and CDR2 SVGAGI (reference sequence). CDR3 protein: CASSAGTDTEAFF. Here the CDR3 DNA reads TGTGCCAGCAGTGCAGGGACTGACACTGAAGCTTTCTTT.

The V gene is TRBV19, the J gene TRBJ2-3; 9 bases agree with TRBD2. V lost 4 bases and J lost 0; bases outside the gene matches: 8. CDR3 length: 17 amino acids. The V gene's germline CDR1 is LNHDA and CDR2 SQIVND (reference sequence). The chain's CDR3 is CASSTSGGHSSTDTQYF. CDR3 coding DNA: TGTGCCAGTAGTACCAGCGGGGGGCATTCCAGCACAGATACGCAGTATTTT. Complete variable domain (other parts from reference TRBV19 and TRBJ2-3): DGGITQSPKYLFRKEGQNVTLSCEQNLNHDAMYWYRQDPGQGLRLIYYSQIVNDFQKGDIAEGYSVSREKKESFPLTVTSAQKNPTAFYLCASSTSGGHSSTDTQYFGPGTRLTVL.

V gene TRBV3-1 (or the pseudogene TRBV3-2) combines with J gene TRBJ1-1; TRBD1 matches 7 bases. This CDR3 is built from 13 residues. The V and J ends lost 4 bases and 6 bases, in that order; junction bases with no gene match: 5. Germline V gene data show CDR1 as LGHDT and CDR2 as YNNKEL (reference sequence). The DNA for the CDR3 is TGTGCCAGCAGCCGAAGGGGGCTGGCTGAAGCTTTCTTT. This translates into CASSRRGLAEAFF.